The 20 T cell receptor beta chains below all came from one sample that was sequenced in a study of vaccination effects on CD4 cells after COVID-19. TCRdb's copy holds only in-frame clones and misses some; the assay was immunoSEQ multiplex PCR. The sample holds roughly 26,000 clones; 78% are singletons and the top ten take 15% to 20%. ViraFEST expansion of antigen-specific CD4+ T cells with viral peptide pools preceded sequencing. Cultured cells yielded isolated CD4+ T cells after more than nine days. SARS-CoV-2 infection was confirmed by PCR in the person between March and December 2020. The antigens of these receptors remain unknown. The specimen comprised CD4+ T cells from PBMCs cultured with HCoV-NL63 spike peptides, sampled before COVID-19 vaccination. These receptors all stem from a human donor who had a prior SARS-CoV-2 infection.

This clone is a singleton in its sample. The rearrangement links TRBV20-1 to TRBJ1-2; D ambiguous. CDR3 size: 8 residues. CDR1 is DFQATT, CDR2 SNEGSKA, per germline (reference sequence). CDR3 amino acids: CSVDGYTF. CDR3 in DNA: TGCAGCGTAGATGGCTACACCTTC.

As DNA, the CDR3 is TGCGCCAGCAGCCAAGAAGGGTACAGGGGTGATCAGCCCCAGCATTTT. Its translation is CASSQEGYRGDQPQHF. The genes are TRBV4-1 and TRBJ1-5; 7 bases fit TRBD1. The CDR3 has 16 residues. Germline V lookup: CDR1 MGHRA, CDR2 YSYEKL. V shed 0 bases, J shed 5 bases, and the junction held 7 bases outside the gene matches.

To note about this clone: An end of the junction differs from the germline gene, which may be a read error. The J gene is TRBJ2-5, the V gene TRBV5-1; D gene unclear. The CDR3 is made up of 12 amino acids. The germline CDR1 and CDR2 sequences are SGHRS and YFSETQ. DNA for the CDR3: TGCGCCAGCAGCTTTAGCTATGAATATCTACACTTC. This sequence encodes CASSFSYEYLHF.

This chain links TRBV4-1 with TRBJ1-1, with a weak D call TRBD1 (5 bases). The germline V gene encodes CDR1 MGHRA and CDR2 YSYEKL. The V end was cut by 2 bases, the J end by 6 bases, with 19 bases between. The CDR3 length is 16 residues. The CDR3 reads CASSQQGYDESSEAFF. The CDR3 region has the DNA TGCGCCAGCAGCCAACAGGGATACGACGAAAGTTCTGAAGCTTTCTTT.

This sequence joins TRBV10-2 and TRBJ2-7, with 7 bases matching TRBD1. J gave up 4 bases and V 0 bases, and 12 bases lay outside the gene matches. Germline V lookup: CDR1 WSHSY, CDR2 SAAADI. CDR3 size: 17 residues. This chain's CDR3 is CASSESIHGTAIYEQYF. In DNA form, the CDR3 reads TGCGCCAGCAGTGAGTCGATTCATGGGACAGCGATATACGAGCAGTACTTC.

This sequence joins TRBV5-8 and TRBJ1-2; D call uncertain. The germline V gene has CDR1 SGHTS and CDR2 YDEGEE. This CDR3 has 17 amino acids. Trimming stripped 4 bases from V and 1 base from J, with 20 bases between. CDR3 residues: CASSMALVTGLNYGYTF. DNA of the CDR3: TGTGCCAGCAGCATGGCATTGGTCACCGGGCTTAACTATGGCTACACCTTC.

The chain links TRBV4-3 to TRBJ1-5, with TRBD1 matching over 7 bases. CDR1 is LGHNA and CDR2 is YSLEER in the germline V gene. V lost 0 bases and J lost 6; bases outside the gene matches: 5. The CDR3 sequence is 15 residues long. The CDR3 reads CASSQDQGGAQPQHF. In DNA, the CDR3 is TGCGCCAGCAGCCAAGATCAGGGGGGGGCTCAGCCCCAGCATTTT.

CDR3 coding DNA: TGTGCCAGCAGGACCGACAGGGCGGGAAACACCATATATTTT. Protein: CASRTDRAGNTIYF. V usage is TRBV7-2 and J usage is TRBJ1-3; 7 bases match TRBD1. Per germline, CDR1 SGHTA and CDR2 FQGNSA. The V gene end was trimmed by 6 bases and the J gene end by 4 bases; junction bases not matched to a gene: 6. The CDR3 loop spans 14 amino acids.

The rearrangement uses TRBV3-1 (or the pseudogene TRBV3-2) and TRBJ1-6; D ambiguous. V gave up 1 base and J gave up 1 base, with 11 bases separating them. CDR3 size: 17 residues. Germline CDR1 and CDR2: LGHDT and YNNKEL (reference sequence). CDR3 region: CASSQGTFRSYNSPLHF. The CDR3 DNA reads TGTGCCAGCAGCCAAGGAACGTTCAGGTCCTATAATTCACCCCTCCACTTT.

The rearrangement uses TRBV5-1 and TRBJ1-1; TRBD1 is a possible D gene (5 bases). V was trimmed by 4 bases and J by 0 bases, leaving 16 bases between them. This CDR3 region has 16 residues. CDR1 and CDR2 from the germline V gene are SGHRS and YFSETQ. CDR3 sequence reads: CASSPNPSGLNTEAFF. CDR3 nucleotide sequence: TGCGCCAGCAGCCCGAACCCCTCAGGGTTGAACACTGAAGCTTTCTTT.

The gene calls are TRBV7-2 and TRBJ2-3; 12 bases line up with TRBD2. J was trimmed by 3 bases and V by 0 bases; bases with no gene match: 10. The CDR3 covers 19 residues. Germline V gives CDR1 SGHTA, CDR2 FQGNSA. The CDR3 DNA reads as TGTGCCAGCAGCTTAGCTCCGGGAGGACTAGCGGGACTTACAGATACGCAGTATTTT. It translates to CASSLAPGGLAGLTDTQYF. Full variable domain (missing parts from reference TRBV7-2 and TRBJ2-3): GAGVSQSPSNKVTEKGKDVELRCDPISGHTALYWYRQSLGQGLEFLIYFQGNSAPDKSGLPSDRFSAERTGGSVSTLTIQRTQQEDSAVYLCASSLAPGGLAGLTDTQYFGPGTRLTVL.

This chain uses TRBV3-1 (or the pseudogene TRBV3-2) with TRBJ1-4; the D is unclear. CDR1 and CDR2 from the germline V gene are LGHDT and YNNKEL (reference sequence). The germline V and J ends were trimmed by 2 bases and 0 bases, with 13 bases remaining between them. This CDR3 has 17 amino acids. CDR3 DNA sequence: TGTGCCAGCAGCCAAAATCTCGGGTTTTCAACTAATGAAAAACTGTTTTTT. Its protein product is CASSQNLGFSTNEKLFF.

The V and J genes are TRBV5-4 and TRBJ2-1, with D possibly being TRBD2 (5 bases). The V end was cut by 5 bases, the J end by 0 bases, with 12 bases between. The CDR3 is 15 residues long. Per germline, CDR1 SGHNT and CDR2 YYREEE (reference sequence). CDR3 DNA: TGTGCCAGCAGTCTGAGCGGCGACTCCTACAATGAGCAGTTCTTC. Its translation: CASSLSGDSYNEQFF.

This sequence joins TRBV12-3 or TRBV12-4 and TRBJ2-3; D is undetermined. V was pared by 6 bases and J by 6 bases, with 10 bases between. This CDR3 is 12 amino acids long. The CDR3 nucleotides read TGTGCCAGCAGCCGGCTCGGGGATACGCAGTATTTT. Translating gives CASSRLGDTQYF.

The chain links TRBV19 to TRBJ1-2; TRBD1 matches 9 bases. The germline V gene has CDR1 LNHDA and CDR2 SQIVND (reference sequence). The CDR3 loop spans 14 amino acids. Trimming cost V 7 bases and J 3 bases; bases outside gene matches: 6. This CDR3 is CASKGTGSDYGYTF. The CDR3 DNA sequence: TGTGCCAGTAAGGGGACAGGGAGTGACTATGGCTACACCTTC.

V and J are TRBV29-1 and TRBJ2-5; TRBD2 agrees at 10 bases. The junction had 6 bases not matched to a gene; V was cut back by 3 bases and J by 2 bases. Germline CDR1 and CDR2: SQVTM and ANQGSEA. The CDR3 sequence is 15 residues long. CDR3 sequence reads: CSVDPLAGVQETQYF. The CDR3 DNA follows: TGCAGCGTTGATCCCCTAGCGGGGGTACAAGAGACCCAGTACTTC.

This sequence joins TRBV27 and TRBJ1-1; tentatively, D is TRBD1 (5 bases). The CDR3 length is 16 residues. Trimming removed 2 bases at V and 1 base at J, with 14 bases between. Germline CDR1 is MNHEY and CDR2 is SMNVEV (reference sequence). The CDR3 reads CASSLRDPRGNTEAFF. Written as DNA, the CDR3 is TGTGCCAGCAGTTTAAGGGACCCCCGCGGGAACACTGAAGCTTTCTTT.

This sequence joins TRBV24-1 and TRBJ2-1, with TRBD1 identical over 12 bases. V was pared by 9 bases and J by 4 bases, with 6 bases of the junction left unmatched. Germline V gene data show CDR1 as KGHDR and CDR2 as SFDVKD. There are 15 residues in the CDR3. The DNA of the CDR3 is TGTGCCACCTCGGGGACAGGGGGCGCGTACAATGAGCAGTTCTTC. Protein sequence: CATSGTGGAYNEQFF.

The chain has TRBV9 and TRBJ2-3; no clear D gene. Per the germline V gene, CDR1 is SGDLS and CDR2 is YYNGEE. Trimming took 0 bases from V and 2 from J, leaving 7 bases between them. This CDR3 is 14 amino acids long. The CDR3 reads CASSVELNTDTQYF. For the CDR3, the DNA is TGTGCCAGCAGCGTAGAACTAAACACAGATACGCAGTATTTT.

The CDR3, as DNA: TGTGCCAGCAGCCCGAATCACTACTACGAGCAGTACTTC. Its translation: CASSPNHYYEQYF. The chain couples TRBV9 to TRBJ2-7, with no clear D. CDR1 and CDR2 (germline): SGDLS, YYNGEE. The CDR3 is 13 residues long. V was trimmed by 4 bases and J by 3 bases, leaving 11 bases between them.